This T cell receptor beta chain was documented in a study of OX40 agonist ivuxolimab in advanced cancers. Background on the whole study: Ivuxolimab was an agonistic, fully human IgG2 monoclonal antibody directed against OX40 (CD134), a costimulatory receptor. A male proportion of almost 85% and a mean age of roughly 58 years, ranging from roughly 23 to 85, were recorded for the dose-escalation cohort. The point of sequencing TCRbeta in the periphery was to test whether ivuxolimab changed TCR sequence diversity and drove clonal T-cell expansion. Prior anti-PD-1, anti-PD-L1 or anti-CTLA-4 therapy was permitted, and 40% to 50% of dose-escalation patients had received checkpoint inhibitors. Partial responses occurred in three dose-escalation patients: two with cutaneous melanoma and one with hepatocellular carcinoma. Intravenous ivuxolimab was administered to patients every 2 weeks at six dose levels: 0.01, 0.1, 0.3, 1.5, 3 and 10 mg/kg. Of the 50 to 55 patients in dose escalation, 19 had hepatocellular carcinoma, some 15 had melanoma, 9 had renal cell carcinoma and 9 had head and neck cancer. The monotherapy dose-escalation portion (N of about 57 patients) of the phase I ivuxolimab trial is reported in the paper. On the study overall, not on this receptor specifically: In the 0.1-3.0 mg/kg groups, partial responders were among the patients with the lowest normalized peripheral clonal expansion, particularly in CD8+ T cells. Clonal expansion of both CD4+ and CD8+ blood T cells was observed from baseline to week 6 at doses 0.1 to 3.0 mg/kg. After ivuxolimab, more expanded clones were found on average in CD8+ T cells than in CD4+ T cells. The antigen specificity of the peripheral T cells that underwent clonal expansion was not determined. Low levels of normalized T-cell clonal expansion were also shown by some nonresponding patients.

In the case of this clone: Its antigen is unknown. Per-base quality was not reported, and no clone a single base away is much larger than it.

Genomic DNA was isolated from the sorted cells so that the TCRbeta CDR3 region could be sequenced. TCRbeta CDR3 regions were sequenced using the immunoSEQ Assay. This immuneACCESS table, as held by TCRdb, lists in-frame sequences with V and J called but not all clones. Of the missing ones, under half trace to an unresolved V gene in checked studies; the others have no known cause. A total of fewer than 20,000 clones appear in this sample, 65% to 80% of them only once. The ten largest clones take up approximately 25% of the sample. The trial excluded patients who had a history of autoimmune disease or were on systemic immunosuppression. Peripheral blood for TCR sequencing was collected from all dose cohorts at baseline, on cycle 4 day 1, and on cycle 7 day 1. Samples were obtained from an open-label, multicenter, first-in-human phase I dose-escalation trial of ivuxolimab. Adults with locally advanced or metastatic head and neck squamous cell, hepatocellular, melanoma or renal cell carcinoma were enrolled in the trial. CD4+ and CD8+ T cells were sorted separately from peripheral blood before TCR sequencing.

The TCR originated in an adult with an advanced solid tumor such as melanoma, head and neck, liver or kidney cancer. Material: CD4+ or CD8+ T cells sorted from blood, obtained in a trial of the OX40 agonist ivuxolimab.

For the CDR3, the sequence is CASSQGPSGTFEQFF. The base sequence is TGCGCCAGCAGCCAAGGCCCTAGCGGGACTTTTGAGCAGTTCTTC. The chain is assembled from TRBV4-3 and TRBJ2-1; the junction holds 9 bases that match TRBD2. The CDR3 contains 15 residues, cysteine and phenylalanine counted. Only the CDR3 part of the read is kept: 45 bases, read in frame from the first base. CDR1 and CDR2, per the germline V gene, are LGHNA and YSLEER. Germline trimming: 1 base from V, 9 bases from J; junction bases outside gene matches: 7.